Listed below are T cell receptor beta chains from one sample, sequenced in a study of blood T cell repertoires in COVID-19. Assay: immunoSEQ multiplex PCR; the TCRdb copy retains only in-frame clones and omits some. The sample shows almost 250,000 clones, approximately 85% of them seen only once. Material for sequencing was PBMCs or T cells enriched from blood (not recorded which). Source of these receptors: a woman between 50 and 59 years old with acute COVID-19. The CDR3 runs from the conserved cysteine through the conserved F or W. A D gene is named only where the DNA matches it firmly. For some rows the clone size is stated as once, few or many, or as a class when expanded; others skip it.

abundance | j_gene | v_gene | d_gene | CDR3aa | CDR3nt
. | TRBJ2-3 | TRBV15 | TRBD1 | CATSRDRGQGDTQYF | TGTGCCACCAGCAGAGACAGGGGGCAAGGGGATACGCAGTATTTT
. | TRBJ1-2 | TRBV15 | TRBD1 | CATSRGGTGDGYTF | TGTGCCACCAGCAGAGGAGGGACAGGGGATGGCTACACCTTC
. | TRBJ1-5 | TRBV6-5 | . | CASSYGAYHQPQHF | TGTGCCAGCAGTTACGGGGCCTACCATCAGCCCCAGCATTTT
. | TRBJ1-5 | TRBV10-2 | TRBD1 | CASSESMWRGQGFPQPQHF | TGCGCCAGCAGTGAGTCGATGTGGCGGGGACAGGGGTTCCCCCAGCCCCAGCATTTT
. | TRBJ1-2 | TRBV4-2 | TRBD1 | CASSHTGTGNGYTF | TGTGCCAGCAGTCATACCGGGACAGGGAATGGCTACACCTTC
few | TRBJ1-5 | TRBV12-3/TRBV12-4 | . | CASSRSNQPQHF | TGTGCCAGCAGTCGGAGCAATCAGCCCCAGCATTTT
. | TRBJ2-5 | TRBV5-4 | TRBD1 | CASSLDRGETQYF | TGTGCCAGCAGCTTGGACAGGGGAGAGACCCAGTACTTC
. | TRBJ1-4 | TRBV19 | . | CASSSGQINEKLFF | TGTGCCAGTAGTAGCGGACAGATTAATGAAAAACTGTTTTTT
few | TRBJ2-5 | TRBV7-2 | TRBD2 | CASSLGWSRGGVETQYF | TGTGCCAGCAGCTTAGGGTGGAGTCGGGGAGGGGTAGAGACCCAGTACTTC
. | TRBJ2-3 | TRBV4-2 | TRBD2 | CASSQQSGGRGGTDTQYF | TGTGCCAGCAGCCAACAGAGCGGGGGGCGAGGAGGCACAGATACGCAGTATTTT
. | TRBJ1-3 | TRBV7-6 | TRBD1 | CASSPGGTGGFGNTIYF | TGTGCCAGCAGCCCAGGGGGGACAGGGGGCTTTGGAAACACCATATATTTT
. | TRBJ2-1 | TRBV5-6 | TRBD2 | CASSLPSGVYNEQFF | TGTGCCAGCAGCCTCCCTAGCGGAGTCTACAATGAGCAGTTCTTC
. | TRBJ1-1 | TRBV7-2 | . | CASSLVPRTEAFF | TGTGCCAGCAGCTTAGTCCCCCGGACTGAAGCTTTCTTT
. | TRBJ1-3 | TRBV6-5 | . | CASHLGGISGNTIYF | TGTGCCAGCCACCTGGGGGGAATTTCTGGAAACACCATATATTTT
. | TRBJ1-6 | TRBV30 | . | CAWSVRAGASHNSPLHF | TGTGCCTGGAGTGTACGGGCAGGGGCCTCCCATAATTCACCCCTCCACTTT